Detailed here is one T cell receptor (beta chain). Its antigen is not known. This was a deep-level run. Sequenced by immunoSEQ multiplex PCR; TCRdb stores in-frame clones only, minus some. Of under 2.5 million clones listed, 80% to 95% are singletons. Trimming pared 6 bases from V and 7 bases from J, leaving 16 bases between. The V gene's germline CDR1 is MNHEY and CDR2 SVGAGI. The CDR3 is 14 amino acids. The data were taken from a study of shared clonotypes between healthy human individuals. Study overall: Donors had three CD4 naive, three CD4 memory, two CD8 naive and one CD8 memory plate apiece. Study-wide results and limits: Relative to their counterparts shared across all four donors, non-shared clonotypes exhibited diminished generation probabilities. On the whole, naive subsets had larger estimated richness than memory subsets had.

The sample taken for sequencing was naive CD4+ T cells from PBMCs. Subset: CD45RA+ positively selected. The sequence was obtained from a man younger than 35 in good health. Some clones in this sample may be carry-over from other donors' samples. The chain couples TRBV6-5 to TRBJ2-1; weak D call: TRBD2 (5 bases). The CDR3 spells CASRLSGSGNEQFF. In DNA, the CDR3 is TGTGCCAGCAGGTTAAGTGGGAGTGGTAATGAGCAGTTCTTC.